The present T cell receptor beta chain was sequenced within a study of shared clonotypes between healthy human individuals. Study-level background: Three CD4 naive, three CD4 memory, two CD8 naive and one CD8 memory plate were used per donor. Broader study findings: It was the non-shared clonotypes that had lower generation probabilities than clonotypes shared by all four donors. Clonotype sharing across several donors was observed for around 5% of naive CD4 clonotypes.

As concerns this clone: Its cognate antigen is unknown.

Both subsets, CD45RA+ naive and CD45RA-negative memory, were split from the CD4+ cells. Clones were sequenced by immunoSEQ multiplex PCR, and TCRdb holds only the in-frame ones, with some missing. Among 2 million to 2.5 million clones, approximately 94% were seen once, and the ten largest hold less than 0.15%. Germline CDR1 and CDR2: SGHTA and FQGNSA. CDR3 length: 15 amino acids. Trimming removed 6 bases at V and 0 bases at J, with 15 bases between. Material for sequencing was naive CD4+ T cells sorted from blood. Subset specified: CD45RA+ positively selected. The gene calls are TRBV7-2 and TRBJ2-7; no firm D call. This clonotype was sampled from a man between 18 and 35 years old in good health. Here the CDR3 reads CASREKAGSSYEQYF. In nucleotides, the CDR3 is TGTGCCAGCAGAGAAAAGGCAGGTAGCTCCTACGAGCAGTACTTC.